Sequencing of this T cell receptor (beta chain) was carried out in a study of blood T cell repertoires in COVID-19 (dated by TCRdb to the early 2020s). Regarding the complete study: Samples from collaborators originated in the United States, Italy and Spain and spanned both the acute and convalescent phases of COVID-19. The prospective study material was composed of cDNA or gDNA derived from T cells, B-cell-depleted T cells, or PBMCs. Subjects who had been exposed to COVID-19, were actively infected with it, or had recovered from it provided the deeply sampled blood TCRbeta repertoires that made up the dataset. The repertoires were released in a freely available public database intended as a resource for research on the immune response to SARS-CoV-2. Samples came from the ongoing ImmuneRACE study (first 160 participants) plus 1,254 subjects from 6 global collaborators. Sample metadata almost always included a de-identified subject ID, COVID-19 status, age in years and sex. HLA class I and class II types, where available, came from metadata supplied by the sample provider rather than from assay-based typing. Summary of the overall study and its limitations: The amount of clinical and demographic metadata varied by source and participant and was provided uncurated.

TCRbeta CDR3 regions were amplified from genomic DNA by means of the immunoSEQ Assay, a bias-controlled multiplex PCR. The paper's data handling went like this. Within the assay, amplification of reference gene primers was used to estimate how many nucleated cells each sample contained. To quantify the absolute abundance of each unique TCRbeta CDR3 rearrangement, sequence reads were collapsed and filtered. For each sample, productive Simpson clonality was calculated by taking the square root of Simpson's diversity index across productive rearrangements. Drawn from immuneACCESS, this table holds only the in-frame rearrangements with V and J called that TCRdb kept. Clones are partly lost; checked studies trace under half to an unresolved V gene and leave the rest unexplained. The V and J calls and clone size were taken over from that table, and D and trimming were inferred from the DNA. The sample yields around 190,000 clones; roughly 85% were counted once. The ten largest clones represent over 7.5% of the sample.

Whole blood was collected in K2EDTA tubes by collaborating institutions according to the institutions' own protocols. For TCRbeta analysis, collaborators shipped samples in one of three forms: frozen whole blood, isolated PBMCs, or DNA extracted from either of those sample types. Its CDR3 holds 15 amino acids, cysteine through phenylalanine. This entry keeps only the CDR3 DNA: 45 bases, framed from base 1. The V and J ends are trimmed by 7 bases and 4 bases, leaving 17 bases between them. In the germline V gene (reference sequence), CDR1 corresponds to MNHNY and CDR2 to SVGAGI. A note on this clone: Its antigen is unknown. Base-call qualities are not available, and no considerably larger clone is one nucleotide away.

The clonotype originates from a man in his fifties with active or convalescent COVID-19. Rearrangement joined TRBV6-6 to TRBJ2-1, and possibly TRBD1, on 7 matching bases. The sequenced sample was peripheral blood. The CDR3 protein sequence reads: CASTLGGTAYNEQFF. The sequence in DNA is TGTGCCAGCACCCTTGGGGGGACAGCATACAATGAGCAGTTCTTC.